These T cell receptor beta chains were read from a single sample in a study of long-term antiretroviral therapy in people with HIV. The protocol was immunoSEQ multiplex PCR, while the TCRdb copy is restricted to in-frame clones and leaves out a portion. The data show about 19,000 clones, with roughly nine tenths seen just once and about 10% held by the top ten. Sequences were derived from unsorted PBMCs, sampled 0.5 years after starting antiretroviral therapy. The receptors shown here come from a man between 35 and 55 years old with HIV. CDR3s include the opening cysteine and the closing phenylalanine or tryptophan. Fields, in order: D gene, clone size, J gene, V gene, CDR3 length, CDR3 protein, CDR3 DNA. D genes are given only for firm matches. A row's size may be missing; if present it is once, few, many or a size class.

D gene: TRBD1; clone size: once; J gene: TRBJ2-7; V gene: TRBV7-8; CDR3 length: 16; CDR3 protein: CASSLRQGRYSYEQYF; CDR3 DNA: TGTGCCAGCAGCTTAAGACAGGGGCGATACTCCTACGAGCAGTACTTC
D gene: NA; clone size: NA; J gene: TRBJ2-3; V gene: TRBV27; CDR3 length: 13; CDR3 protein: CAIGGSRTDTQYF; CDR3 DNA: TGTGCCATAGGGGGATCAAGAACAGATACGCAGTATTTT
D gene: NA; clone size: NA; J gene: TRBJ1-3; V gene: TRBV10-3; CDR3 length: 16; CDR3 protein: CAIRAFTGHSGNTIYF; CDR3 DNA: TGTGCCATCAGGGCTTTTACAGGGCACTCTGGAAACACCATATATTTT
D gene: TRBD1; clone size: NA; J gene: TRBJ2-7; V gene: TRBV18; CDR3 length: 15; CDR3 protein: CASSLAGTGAYEQYF; CDR3 DNA: TGTGCCAGCTCTCTAGCCGGGACAGGAGCCTACGAGCAGTACTTC
D gene: NA; clone size: few; J gene: TRBJ2-2; V gene: TRBV19; CDR3 length: 12; CDR3 protein: CASSWATGELFF; CDR3 DNA: TGTGCCAGTAGTTGGGCCACCGGGGAGCTGTTTTTT
D gene: NA; clone size: NA; J gene: TRBJ2-1; V gene: TRBV27; CDR3 length: 14; CDR3 protein: CASSPDGGYNEQFF; CDR3 DNA: TGTGCCAGCAGCCCTGACGGCGGGTACAATGAGCAGTTCTTC
D gene: NA; clone size: NA; J gene: TRBJ2-3; V gene: TRBV10-2; CDR3 length: 14; CDR3 protein: CASSESQGLSRQYF; CDR3 DNA: TGCGCCAGCAGTGAGTCCCAGGGCCTATCGAGGCAGTATTTT
D gene: NA; clone size: once; J gene: TRBJ1-1; V gene: TRBV5-1; CDR3 length: 13; CDR3 protein: CASSFPGNTEAFF; CDR3 DNA: TGCGCCAGCAGCTTCCCGGGCAACACTGAAGCTTTCTTT
D gene: NA; clone size: NA; J gene: TRBJ2-3; V gene: TRBV5-1; CDR3 length: 16; CDR3 protein: CASSLGRVVPADTQYF; CDR3 DNA: TGCGCCAGCAGCTTGGGTCGGGTGGTCCCCGCAGATACGCAGTATTTT
D gene: TRBD2; clone size: once; J gene: TRBJ2-7; V gene: TRBV28; CDR3 length: 15; CDR3 protein: CASSLSSGIAYEQYF; CDR3 DNA: TGTGCCAGCAGTTTATCGAGCGGGATAGCCTACGAGCAGTACTTC
D gene: NA; clone size: NA; J gene: TRBJ2-2; V gene: TRBV4-3; CDR3 length: 12; CDR3 protein: CASSQGSGELFF; CDR3 DNA: TGCGCCAGCAGCCAAGGTTCCGGGGAGCTGTTTTTT
D gene: TRBD1; clone size: few; J gene: TRBJ1-1; V gene: TRBV5-8; CDR3 length: 14; CDR3 protein: CASTDRDMNTEAFF; CDR3 DNA: TGTGCCAGCACGGACAGGGATATGAACACTGAAGCTTTCTTT
D gene: TRBD1; clone size: NA; J gene: TRBJ1-1; V gene: TRBV5-4; CDR3 length: 15; CDR3 protein: CASSSRTGVNTEAFF; CDR3 DNA: TGTGCCAGCAGCTCCCGGACAGGGGTGAACACTGAAGCTTTCTTT
D gene: NA; clone size: NA; J gene: TRBJ1-5; V gene: TRBV27; CDR3 length: 14; CDR3 protein: CASSIGVLNQPQHF; CDR3 DNA: TGTGCCAGCAGCATCGGGGTTCTCAATCAGCCCCAGCATTTT
D gene: NA; clone size: few; J gene: TRBJ1-1; V gene: TRBV7-9; CDR3 length: 13; CDR3 protein: CASSLAGNTEAFF; CDR3 DNA: TGTGCCAGCAGCTTAGCCGGGAACACTGAAGCTTTCTTT
D gene: TRBD1; clone size: NA; J gene: TRBJ1-2; V gene: TRBV19; CDR3 length: 13; CDR3 protein: CASSSTGGSGYTF; CDR3 DNA: TGTGCCAGTAGTTCGACAGGGGGCTCTGGCTACACCTTC
D gene: TRBD1; clone size: NA; J gene: TRBJ2-6; V gene: TRBV18; CDR3 length: 19; CDR3 protein: CASSSPTGTGINGANVLTF; CDR3 DNA: TGTGCCAGCTCATCACCGACCGGGACAGGTATTAACGGGGCCAACGTCCTGACTTTC
D gene: NA; clone size: NA; J gene: TRBJ2-2; V gene: TRBV10-3; CDR3 length: 12; CDR3 protein: CAITSNTGELFF; CDR3 DNA: TGTGCCATCACTTCGAACACCGGGGAGCTGTTTTTT
D gene: TRBD2; clone size: NA; J gene: TRBJ2-2; V gene: TRBV7-8; CDR3 length: 18; CDR3 protein: CASSLGASGGVRTGELFF; CDR3 DNA: TGTGCCAGCAGCTTGGGAGCTAGCGGGGGGGTTAGAACCGGGGAGCTGTTTTTT
D gene: NA; clone size: NA; J gene: TRBJ2-2; V gene: TRBV2; CDR3 length: 16; CDR3 protein: CASSLEGLGVTGELFF; CDR3 DNA: TGTGCCAGCAGTCTCGAGGGACTTGGAGTCACCGGGGAGCTGTTTTTT
D gene: NA; clone size: once; J gene: TRBJ1-2; V gene: TRBV19; CDR3 length: 13; CDR3 protein: CASSGRGKRGYTF; CDR3 DNA: TGTGCCAGTAGTGGCCGGGGCAAAAGGGGCTACACCTTC
D gene: NA; clone size: NA; J gene: TRBJ2-1; V gene: TRBV11-2; CDR3 length: 13; CDR3 protein: CASSPAGGNEQFF; CDR3 DNA: TGTGCCAGCAGCCCCGCCGGAGGGAATGAGCAGTTCTTC
D gene: TRBD1; clone size: NA; J gene: TRBJ2-7; V gene: TRBV9; CDR3 length: 14; CDR3 protein: CASSGTSGQYEQYF; CDR3 DNA: TGTGCCAGCAGCGGTACCTCGGGACAGTACGAGCAGTACTTC
D gene: TRBD1; clone size: NA; J gene: TRBJ1-2; V gene: TRBV5-4; CDR3 length: 15; CDR3 protein: CASSLSGQGGYGYTF; CDR3 DNA: TGTGCCAGCAGCTTGAGTGGACAGGGAGGTTATGGCTACACCTTC
D gene: TRBD1; clone size: NA; J gene: TRBJ2-1; V gene: TRBV7-9; CDR3 length: 13; CDR3 protein: CASSPGGGHEQFF; CDR3 DNA: TGTGCCAGCAGCCCAGGGGGCGGGCATGAGCAGTTCTTC
D gene: NA; clone size: NA; J gene: TRBJ2-7; V gene: TRBV20-1; CDR3 length: 11; CDR3 protein: CSARGAHEQYF; CDR3 DNA: TGCAGTGCTAGGGGGGCCCACGAGCAGTACTTC
D gene: NA; clone size: NA; J gene: TRBJ1-4; V gene: TRBV11-2; CDR3 length: 15; CDR3 protein: CASSGVEGDFEKLFF; CDR3 DNA: TGTGCCAGCAGCGGTGTCGAAGGGGATTTTGAAAAACTGTTTTTT
D gene: NA; clone size: once; J gene: TRBJ2-1; V gene: TRBV7-9; CDR3 length: 14; CDR3 protein: CASSPVVVGNEQFF; CDR3 DNA: TGTGCCAGCAGCCCCGTGGTGGTTGGGAATGAGCAGTTCTTC
D gene: NA; clone size: few; J gene: TRBJ2-7; V gene: TRBV4-2; CDR3 length: 15; CDR3 protein: CASSQVNRVAGEQYF; CDR3 DNA: TGTGCCAGCAGCCAAGTGAATCGAGTAGCAGGCGAGCAGTACTTC
D gene: NA; clone size: once; J gene: TRBJ1-5; V gene: TRBV28; CDR3 length: 16; CDR3 protein: CASSLERGFSNQPQHF; CDR3 DNA: TGTGCCAGCAGTTTGGAAAGGGGGTTTAGCAATCAGCCCCAGCATTTT
D gene: TRBD1; clone size: NA; J gene: TRBJ2-7; V gene: TRBV15; CDR3 length: 16; CDR3 protein: CATSRDLAGTGNEQYF; CDR3 DNA: TGTGCCACCAGCAGAGATTTGGCAGGGACAGGGAACGAGCAGTACTTC
D gene: NA; clone size: once; J gene: TRBJ1-1; V gene: TRBV5-1; CDR3 length: 16; CDR3 protein: CASSLTTGIGVPEAFF; CDR3 DNA: TGCGCCAGCAGCTTGACCACAGGGATCGGGGTCCCTGAAGCTTTCTTT
D gene: TRBD2; clone size: NA; J gene: TRBJ2-3; V gene: TRBV6-6; CDR3 length: 16; CDR3 protein: CASFPPRGGSTDTQYF; CDR3 DNA: TGTGCCAGCTTCCCTCCCCGGGGGGGTTCCACAGATACGCAGTATTTT